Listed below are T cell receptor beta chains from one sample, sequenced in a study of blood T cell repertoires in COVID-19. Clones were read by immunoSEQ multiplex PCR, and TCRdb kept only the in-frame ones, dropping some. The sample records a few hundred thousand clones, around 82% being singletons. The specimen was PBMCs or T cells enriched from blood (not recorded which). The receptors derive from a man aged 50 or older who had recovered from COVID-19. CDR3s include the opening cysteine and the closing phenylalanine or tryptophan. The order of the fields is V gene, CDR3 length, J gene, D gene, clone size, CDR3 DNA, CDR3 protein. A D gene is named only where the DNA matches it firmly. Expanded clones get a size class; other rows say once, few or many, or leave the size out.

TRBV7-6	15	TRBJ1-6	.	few	TGTGCCAGCAGCTTAGTGCCGGGGGTTAATTCACCCCTCCACTTT	CASSLVPGVNSPLHF
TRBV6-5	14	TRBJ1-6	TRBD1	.	TGTGCCAGCAGTAAAAGGGACAGAAATTCACCCCTCCACTTT	CASSKRDRNSPLHF
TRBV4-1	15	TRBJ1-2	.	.	TGCGCCAGCAGCCTTCGACAGCCCGGCGGCTATGGCTACACCTTC	CASSLRQPGGYGYTF
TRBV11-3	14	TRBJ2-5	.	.	TGTGCAGAAAACCCGGGAATCGAACCGGAGACCCAGTACTTC	CAENPGIEPETQYF
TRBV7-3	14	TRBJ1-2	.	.	TGTGCCAGCAGCGCATCACAGGGAAACTATGGCTACACCTTC	CASSASQGNYGYTF
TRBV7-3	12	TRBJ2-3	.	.	TGTGCCAGCAGCCTACAGGGAGATACGCAGTATTTT	CASSLQGDTQYF
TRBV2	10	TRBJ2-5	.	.	TGTGCCAGCAGTGAGAGGACCCAGTACTTC	CASSERTQYF
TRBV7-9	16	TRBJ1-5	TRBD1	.	TGTGCCAGCAGCTTTGGGGTGGGACAGGAATTGCAGCCCCAGCATTTT	CASSFGVGQELQPQHF
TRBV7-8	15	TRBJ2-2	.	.	TGTGCCAGCAGCCGCCAAAAGGGGGACACCGGGGAGCTGTTTTTT	CASSRQKGDTGELFF
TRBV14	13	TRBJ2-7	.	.	TGTGCCAGCAGCCAAGATTTGGCCACAGAGCAGTACTTC	CASSQDLATEQYF
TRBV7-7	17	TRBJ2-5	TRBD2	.	TGTGCTAGCAGCTTAGTTAGAGCGGGAGATGGTAAAGAGACCCAGTACTTC	CASSLVRAGDGKETQYF
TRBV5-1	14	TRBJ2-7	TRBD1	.	TGCGCCAGCAGCTCCGACAGGGATAACTACGAGCAGTACTTC	CASSSDRDNYEQYF
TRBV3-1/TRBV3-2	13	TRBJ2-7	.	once	TGTGCCAGCAGCCAAGTCACCAGGGCTGATAGGTACTTC	CASSQVTRADRYF
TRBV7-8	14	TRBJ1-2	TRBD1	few	TGTGCCAGCAGCTACAGGGGGGGCCTGGGTGGCTACACCTTC	CASSYRGGLGGYTF
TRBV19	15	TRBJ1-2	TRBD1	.	TGTGCCAGTAGTATCCATCCCCTGACAGGGGGAGGCTACACCTTC	CASSIHPLTGGGYTF
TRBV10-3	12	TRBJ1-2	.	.	TGTGCCATCAGTGGCAGGGGCTATGGCTACACCTTC	CAISGRGYGYTF
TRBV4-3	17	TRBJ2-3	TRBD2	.	TGCGCCAGCAGCCAAGCACTACTAGCGAAAGCCACAGATACGCAGTATTTT	CASSQALLAKATDTQYF